These 25 T cell receptor beta chains originate from one sample sequenced in a study of vaccination and CD4 T cells after COVID-19. What these receptors recognize is not known. Regarding treatment: roughly 11-day PBMC culture with coronavirus spike peptide pools or control peptides (ViraFEST assay). Sequencing of the DNA from cultured CD4+ T cells was carried out with the Oncomine TCR Beta short-read assay. TCRdb ran MiXCR on the PCR reads and lists one entry per CDR3 protein. This table has over 12,000 distinct CDR3 sequences, around 44% appearing once. Sequences were obtained from CD4+ T cells from blood, cultured in vitro. The receptors come from a human donor who had recovered from COVID-19.

The chain combines TRBV24-1 with TRBJ2-1; D call uncertain. CDR3 length equals 13 residues. Between the trimmed V and J ends, which lost 0 bases and 12 bases, there was a span of 11 bases. CDR1 and CDR2 from the germline V gene are KGHDR and SFDVKD. CDR3: CATSDLTSLGQFF. CDR3 coding DNA: TGTGCCACCAGTGATTTGACGTCATTGGGGCAGTTCTTC.

The V and J genes are TRBV11-2 and TRBJ1-5; D call uncertain. This CDR3 is 13 amino acids long. Germline V lookup: CDR1 SGHAT, CDR2 FQNNGV. V was clipped by 1 base and J by 6 bases, with 7 bases between them. DNA for the CDR3: TGTGCCAGCAGCTTAGGTTTCGGTCAGCCCCAGCATTTT. It is translated as CASSLGFGQPQHF.

The sample holds a few counts of this clonotype. V gene TRBV27 combines with J gene TRBJ2-2, with TRBD2 identical over 8 bases. Germline V gives CDR1 MNHEY, CDR2 SMNVEV (reference sequence). This CDR3 region has 17 residues. Trimming cost V 2 bases and J 7 bases; bases outside gene matches: 12. The CDR3 reads CASSLAGGPVNGGELFF. CDR3 in DNA: TGTGCCAGCAGTTTAGCGGGGGGCCCCGTAAACGGCGGGGAGCTGTTTTTT.

The chain combines TRBV19 with TRBJ2-7; D is uncertain. The CDR3 is 13 residues long. Germline V lookup: CDR1 LNHDA, CDR2 SQIVND (reference sequence). V lost 6 bases to trimming and J lost 3 bases, with 12 bases between them. CDR3 region: CASSPRRDYEQYF. The CDR3 nucleotides read TGTGCCAGTAGCCCCCGGAGAGACTACGAGCAGTACTTC.

This chain uses TRBV10-1 with TRBJ2-2; D is uncertain. Germline assignment: CDR1 WNHNN and CDR2 SYGVQD (reference sequence). The CDR3 has 15 amino acids. Trimming stripped 3 bases from V and 0 bases from J, with 8 bases between. CDR3 sequence: CASSDAGPNTGELFF. The CDR3 DNA sequence: TGCGCCAGCAGTGATGCCGGGCCGAACACCGGGGAGCTGTTTTTT.

The chain recombines TRBV10-3 with TRBJ2-7; 9 bases are a match to TRBD1. The CDR3 consists of 14 residues. J was trimmed by 2 bases and V by 5 bases; bases with no gene match: 4. Germline V gene sequence: CDR1 ENHRY, CDR2 SYGVKD. In DNA, the CDR3 is TGTGCCATCAGTTTCGGGACAGGGACCTACGAGCAGTACTTC. Protein product: CAISFGTGTYEQYF.

The V call is TRBV24-1, the J call TRBJ2-5; D may be TRBD2 (6 bases). CDR3 length equals 13 residues. Trimming removed 9 bases at V and 1 base at J, with 11 bases between. CDR1 and CDR2 from the germline V gene are KGHDR and SFDVKD. This CDR3 reads CATGGTPQETQYF. The CDR3 DNA reads TGTGCCACCGGGGGGACCCCCCAAGAGACCCAGTACTTC.

The chain recombines TRBV4-2 with TRBJ1-4; the D gene is possibly TRBD1 (5 bases). CDR3 length: 15 amino acids. The V gene's germline CDR1 is LGHNA and CDR2 YNFKEQ. V lost 0 bases to trimming and J lost 4 bases, with 9 bases between them. The DNA for the CDR3 is TGTGCCAGCAGCCAAGATAGACAGAGTAATGAAAAACTGTTTTTT. It codes for CASSQDRQSNEKLFF.

The V call is TRBV12-3 or TRBV12-4, the J call TRBJ1-1; a weak D match, TRBD1 (6 bases). The CDR3 is 13 amino acids. With 6 bases removed from V and 1 base from J, the gap between germline ends came to 9 bases. DNA for the CDR3: TGTGCCAGCAGAACAGGGCCGAACACTGAAGCTTTCTTT. This sequence encodes CASRTGPNTEAFF.

The chain combines TRBV7-6 with TRBJ2-2; unclear D gene. The CDR3 covers 15 residues. Trimming removed 5 bases at V and 6 bases at J, with 16 bases between. Germline CDR1 reads SGHVS; CDR2 reads FNYEAQ. DNA for the CDR3: TGTGCCAGCAGCCCCCAGGCAGTCAACGCCGGGGAGCTGTTTTTT. It translates to CASSPQAVNAGELFF.

Only one count was recorded for this clonotype. V is TRBV6-2 or TRBV6-3 and J is TRBJ1-2; D not resolved. The CDR3 sequence is 15 residues long. V lost 7 bases and J lost 4, with 19 bases in between. CDR1 MNHEY and CDR2 SVGEGT come from the germline V gene. The CDR3 DNA follows: TGTGCCAGCACAAACCCGAGCGAGCCGCTCTATGGCTACACCTTC. It is translated as CASTNPSEPLYGYTF.

The V call is TRBV19, the J call TRBJ1-2; D unresolved. Trimming took 5 bases from V and 5 from J, leaving 9 bases between them. CDR1 is LNHDA and CDR2 is SQIVND in the germline V gene (reference sequence). The CDR3 is made up of 12 amino acids. CDR3 sequence reads: CASSYSRYGYTF. DNA for the CDR3: TGTGCCAGTAGTTATTCACGATATGGCTACACCTTC.

V and J are TRBV5-5 and TRBJ2-7; maybe TRBD1 (6 bases). Germline values: CDR1 SGHKS, CDR2 YYEKEE (reference sequence). The ends were cut back, 3 bases at V and 6 bases at J, with 19 bases in the middle. CDR3 size: 15 residues. The CDR3, as DNA: TGTGCCAGCAGCTCTTCCACTACAGGGTTTGGCGAGCAGTACTTC. Its translation: CASSSSTTGFGEQYF.

CDR3 nucleotides: TGCGCCAGCAGCTTGGATGCTAACTATGGCTACACCTTC. It translates to CASSLDANYGYTF. The V call is TRBV5-1, the J call TRBJ1-2, with unresolved D. Germline values: CDR1 SGHRS, CDR2 YFSETQ. This CDR3 is built from 13 residues. V was clipped by 0 bases and J by 0 bases, with 3 bases between them.

This chain connects TRBV27 to TRBJ1-1; 9 bases map to TRBD1. The CDR3 sequence is 15 residues long. Germline trimming cut 5 bases from V and 5 bases from J; bases unmatched to any gene: 9. The germline CDR1 and CDR2 sequences are MNHEY and SMNVEV (reference sequence). CDR3 nucleotide sequence: TGTGCCAGCAGTCCGCGGACAGGGGTGAGGACTGAAGCTTTCTTT. Its translation: CASSPRTGVRTEAFF.

V and J are TRBV21-1 and TRBJ2-5. TRBV21-1 is termed a pseudogene. This CDR3 is built from 12 residues. DNA for the CDR3: TGTGCCAGCAGCAAAGCGCAAGAGACCCAGTACTTC. It specifies CASSKAQETQYF.

This clonotype has just a few counts. V gene TRBV6-1 combines with J gene TRBJ2-3; perhaps TRBD2 as D (6 bases). The CDR3 contains 14 residues. Germline V gene sequence: CDR1 MNHNS, CDR2 SASEGT. V dropped 4 bases and J dropped 3 bases, with 11 bases sitting between them. In DNA form, the CDR3 reads TGTGCCAGCAGTGTCTCGGAGGGGACAGATACGCAGTATTTT. This encodes CASSVSEGTDTQYF.

The chain has TRBV20-1 and TRBJ2-5, with 9 bases aligning to TRBD1. Germline CDR1 reads DFQATT; CDR2 reads SNEGSKA (reference sequence). The CDR3 is made up of 13 amino acids. V gave up 5 bases and J gave up 2 bases; unmatched junction bases: 3. The CDR3 DNA reads TGCAGTGCTCCGGGACAGGGTCAAGAGACCCAGTACTTC. The encoded protein is CSAPGQGQETQYF.

The chain combines TRBV12-3 or TRBV12-4 with TRBJ1-1, with unresolved D. The V and J ends lost 8 bases and 2 bases respectively, with 9 bases between them. CDR3 length: 12 amino acids. The CDR3 is CASGLRNTEAFF. CDR3 sequence (DNA): TGTGCCAGCGGCCTGCGAAACACTGAAGCTTTCTTT.

The chain has TRBV19 and TRBJ1-1; 7 nucleotides line up with TRBD1. V dropped 10 bases and J dropped 1; count of bases not matched to a gene: 6. The CDR3 contains 13 residues. The germline gives CDR1 LNHDA, CDR2 SQIVND (reference sequence). The CDR3 loop reads CAIKDRANTEAFF. CDR3 nucleotide sequence: TGTGCCATTAAAGACAGGGCGAACACTGAAGCTTTCTTT.

V is TRBV5-1 and J is TRBJ2-7, with TRBD1 identical over 11 bases. V lost 0 bases, J lost 6 bases, and 2 bases stayed unmatched. The CDR3 extends over 14 amino acids. Looked up from germline, CDR1 is SGHRS and CDR2 is YFSETQ. CDR3 amino acids: CASSLGDRGGEQYF. The CDR3 nucleotides read TGCGCCAGCAGCTTGGGGGACAGGGGGGGCGAGCAGTACTTC.

J is TRBJ1-1 and V is TRBV27, with D maybe TRBD1 (5 bases). Germline lookup yields CDR1 MNHEY and CDR2 SMNVEV (reference sequence). CDR3 length: 13 residues. This CDR3 reads CVSSPLRQTEAFF. The CDR3, as DNA: TGTGTATCTTCTCCCCTAAGACAGACTGAAGCTTTCTTT.

V usage is TRBV20-1 and J usage is TRBJ2-1; 9 bases are a match to TRBD1. The J segment lost 4 bases and the V segment lost 3 bases, leaving 7 bases of the junction unmatched. This CDR3 has 15 residues. Germline assignment: CDR1 DFQATT and CDR2 SNEGSKA (reference sequence). The CDR3 DNA sequence: TGCAGTGCTAGGGGGAACAGGGGGCTTTACAATGAGCAGTTCTTC. It is translated as CSARGNRGLYNEQFF.

This rearrangement joins TRBV5-1 to TRBJ1-2, with D perhaps TRBD1 (6 bases). Trimming took 3 bases from V and 7 from J, leaving 16 bases between them. The germline V gene has CDR1 SGHRS and CDR2 YFSETQ. The CDR3 sequence is 14 residues long. The CDR3 loop reads CASSYAQGTSGYTF. CDR3 DNA sequence: TGCGCCAGCAGCTACGCACAGGGAACCAGTGGCTACACCTTC. Using reference TRBV5-1 and TRBJ1-2 for the parts outside the CDR3, the full variable domain is KAGVTQTPRYLIKTRGQQVTLSCSPISGHRSVSWYQQTPGQGLQFLFEYFSETQRNKGNFPGRFSGRQFSNSRSEMNVSTLELGDSALYLCASSYAQGTSGYTFGSGTRLTVV.

The chain combines TRBV3-1 with TRBJ2-5, with D perhaps matching TRBD2 (5 bases). The CDR3 covers 15 residues. Germline CDR1 and CDR2: LGHDT and YNNKEL (reference sequence). Trimming stripped 2 bases from V and 1 base from J, with 11 bases between. This CDR3 reads CASSQTRNSQETQYF. As DNA, the CDR3 is TGTGCCAGCAGCCAAACTAGAAACAGCCAAGAGACCCAGTACTTC.